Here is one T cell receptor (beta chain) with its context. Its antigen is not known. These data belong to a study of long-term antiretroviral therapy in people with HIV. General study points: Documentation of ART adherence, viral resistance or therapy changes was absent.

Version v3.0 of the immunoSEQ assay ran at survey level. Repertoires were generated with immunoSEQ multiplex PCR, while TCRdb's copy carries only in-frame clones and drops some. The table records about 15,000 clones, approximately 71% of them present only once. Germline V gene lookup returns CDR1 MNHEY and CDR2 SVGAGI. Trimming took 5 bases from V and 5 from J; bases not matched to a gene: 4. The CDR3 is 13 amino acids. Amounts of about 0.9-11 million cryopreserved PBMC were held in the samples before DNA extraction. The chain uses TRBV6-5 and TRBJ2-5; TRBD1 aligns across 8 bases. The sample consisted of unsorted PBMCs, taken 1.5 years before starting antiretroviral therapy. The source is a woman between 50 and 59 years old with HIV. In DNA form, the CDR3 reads TGTGCCAGCAGTCGGACAGGGAAGGAGACCCAGTACTTC. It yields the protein CASSRTGKETQYF.